This passage covers 9 T cell receptor beta chains from one sample sequenced in a study of human T cells and chemical hapten exposure. Time point meaning: patch test 1, 2 weeks after DPC sensitization. Treatment given: therapeutic diphenylcyclopropenone sensitization with weekly scalp DPC. Each CDR3 protein gets one entry after TCRdb re-called the RACE reads with MiXCR. Of approximately 340,000 distinct CDR3 sequences listed, approximately 6.9% are singletons. Material: whole blood, obtained in connection with sensitization to the hapten diphenylcyclopropenone (DPC). The receptors originated from a woman between 18 and 29 years old with alopecia areata. Some clones in this sample may be carry-over from other donors' samples.

The rearrangement joins TRBV20-1 to TRBJ1-2; D ambiguous. Trimming cost V 6 bases and J 4 bases, with 12 bases left between them. Per germline, CDR1 DFQATT and CDR2 SNEGSKA (reference sequence). The CDR3 contains 12 residues. CDR3 DNA sequence: TGCAGTGCGACCGACATACCCTATGGCTACACCTTC. Its protein is CSATDIPYGYTF.

This clonotype was observed a handful of times. The chain joins TRBV7-2 to TRBJ1-6, with 7 bases matching TRBD1. The ends lost 5 bases at V and 7 bases at J; junction bases unmatched: 5. The CDR3 loop spans 14 amino acids. Germline V gives CDR1 SGHTA, CDR2 FQGNSA. DNA of the CDR3: TGTGCCAGCAGCCAGGGACAGTTCAATTCACCCCTCCACTTT. It is translated as CASSQGQFNSPLHF.

At least ten counts were recorded for this clonotype. V usage is TRBV6-6 and J usage is TRBJ1-2; D possibly corresponds to TRBD1 (6 bases). V gave up 5 bases and J gave up 2 bases, with 12 bases separating them. The CDR3 is 14 amino acids. CDR1 and CDR2 (germline): MNHNY, SVGAGI (reference sequence). The CDR3: CASSLDRQNYGYTF. In nucleotides, the CDR3 is TGTGCCAGCAGTCTAGACAGGCAAAACTATGGCTACACCTTC.

The rearrangement links TRBV4-3 to TRBJ2-7; 7 bases align to TRBD1. Germline lookup yields CDR1 LGHNA and CDR2 YSLEER. Germline trimming cut 0 bases from V and 1 base from J; bases unmatched to any gene: 3. The CDR3 totals 15 residues. CDR3 in DNA: TGCGCCAGCAGCCAAGAGAGGGGGCAGTCCTACGAGCAGTACTTC. This codes for CASSQERGQSYEQYF.

This clonotype was found many times. The chain links TRBV29-1 to TRBJ1-1; no reliable D call. The CDR3 loop spans 15 amino acids. Trimming stripped 0 bases from V and 0 bases from J, with 11 bases between. CDR1 and CDR2 from the germline V gene are SQVTM and ANQGSEA. This chain's CDR3 is CSVEDQDGVNTEAFF. CDR3 DNA sequence: TGCAGCGTTGAAGATCAGGACGGTGTGAACACTGAAGCTTTCTTT.

This clonotype appeared many times. The J gene is TRBJ1-2, the V gene TRBV7-2, with 12 bases aligning to TRBD1. J was trimmed by 4 bases and V by 1 base; bases with no gene match: 4. The CDR3 is 16 amino acids. The germline V gene encodes CDR1 SGHTA and CDR2 FQGNSA. CDR3 DNA sequence: TGTGCCAGCAGCTTAGAGGGACAGGGGGCGAGCTATGGCTACACCTTC. Translating gives CASSLEGQGASYGYTF.

This clonotype has only a few counts. The CDR3 spells CASSPRQNTDSYEQYF. For the CDR3, the DNA is TGTGCCAGCAGCCCCCGACAGAACACTGACTCCTACGAGCAGTACTTC. V and J are TRBV9 and TRBJ2-7; tentative D call: TRBD1 (5 bases). V gave up 4 bases and J gave up 0 bases, with 17 bases separating them. Germline lookup yields CDR1 SGDLS and CDR2 YYNGEE. The CDR3 extends over 16 amino acids. Drawing the rest from reference TRBV9 and TRBJ2-7, the complete variable domain is DSGVTQTPKHLITATGQRVTLRCSPRSGDLSVYWYQQSLDQGLQFLIQYYNGEERAKGNILERFSAQQFPDLHSELNLSSLELGDSALYFCASSPRQNTDSYEQYFGPGTRLTVT.

This clonotype was counted only a few times. J is TRBJ1-6 and V is TRBV7-2; maybe TRBD1 (6 bases). CDR1 SGHTA and CDR2 FQGNSA come from the germline V gene. The V and J ends lost 3 bases and 10 bases respectively, with 16 bases between them. The CDR3 is made up of 15 amino acids. The chain's CDR3 is CASSFRDIGSSPLHF. The DNA of the CDR3 is TGTGCCAGCAGCTTCCGGGACATCGGATCCTCACCCCTCCACTTT. Using reference TRBV7-2 and TRBJ1-6 for the parts outside the CDR3, the full variable domain is GAGVSQSPSNKVTEKGKDVELRCDPISGHTALYWYRQSLGQGLEFLIYFQGNSAPDKSGLPSDRFSAERTGGSVSTLTIQRTQQEDSAVYLCASSFRDIGSSPLHFGNGTRLTVT.

The table lists this clonotype with a few counts. The chain carries TRBV9 and TRBJ2-1; TRBD2 matches at 8 bases. This CDR3 comprises 14 residues. The ends lost 3 bases at V and 8 bases at J; junction bases unmatched: 7. Germline V gene data show CDR1 as SGDLS and CDR2 as YYNGEE. CDR3 in amino acids: CASSAAGVADEQFF. For the CDR3, the DNA is TGTGCCAGCAGCGCAGCGGGGGTGGCGGATGAGCAGTTCTTC.